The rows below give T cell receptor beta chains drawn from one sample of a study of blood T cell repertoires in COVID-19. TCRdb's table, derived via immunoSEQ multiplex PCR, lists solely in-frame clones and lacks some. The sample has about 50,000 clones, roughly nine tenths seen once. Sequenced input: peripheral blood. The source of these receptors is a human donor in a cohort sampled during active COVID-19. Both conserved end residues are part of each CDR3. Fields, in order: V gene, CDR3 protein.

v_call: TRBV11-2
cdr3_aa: CASSLLRPGPETQYF

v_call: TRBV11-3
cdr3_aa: CASSLEGRSAGTQYF

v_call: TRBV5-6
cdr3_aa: CASSFQREQYF

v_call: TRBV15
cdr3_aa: CATGQGPMNTEAFF

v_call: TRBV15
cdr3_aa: CATSRENSGTGGTDTQYF

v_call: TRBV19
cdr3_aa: CASRPLAGEQFF

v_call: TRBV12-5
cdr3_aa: CASGLLPGQGENQPQHF

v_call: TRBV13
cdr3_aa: CASSLGSSYNSPLHF

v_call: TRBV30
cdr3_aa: CAWSVSSGNTIYF

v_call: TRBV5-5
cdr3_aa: CASSFSRERTKAFF

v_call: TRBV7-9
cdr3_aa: CASSLVSSSYNEQFF

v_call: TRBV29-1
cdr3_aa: CSARQGITYEQYF

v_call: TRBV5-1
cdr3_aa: CASSAGLVGYNEQFF

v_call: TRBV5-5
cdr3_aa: CASSSYSNQPQHF

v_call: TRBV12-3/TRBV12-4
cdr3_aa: CASSYGGEQFF

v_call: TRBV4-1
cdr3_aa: CASSQERGGQATNQPQHF

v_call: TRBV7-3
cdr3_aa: CASSLSPDSNYGYTF

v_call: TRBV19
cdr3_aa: CASSSRTGGGSTEAFF

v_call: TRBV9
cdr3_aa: CASSVTTGPNTGELFF

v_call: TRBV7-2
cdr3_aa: CASNRGGTGTDTQYF

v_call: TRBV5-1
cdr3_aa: CASSLFRGDTGELFF

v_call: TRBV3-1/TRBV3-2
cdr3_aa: CASSQDNSGNTIYF

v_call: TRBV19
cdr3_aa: CASSPRGVAGYTF

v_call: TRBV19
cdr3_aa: CASSILTGLTQETQYF

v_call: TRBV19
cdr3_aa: CASSQRQSYSNQPQHF

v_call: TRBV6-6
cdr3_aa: CASSPGDGGELFF

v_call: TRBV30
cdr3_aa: CAWSGPGKMPQHF

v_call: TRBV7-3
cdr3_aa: CASSLSGWIYTF

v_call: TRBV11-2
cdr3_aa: CASSQALANYGYTF

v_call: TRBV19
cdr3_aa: CASSIGRTGVGYTF

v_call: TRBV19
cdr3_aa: CASSIDTGELFF

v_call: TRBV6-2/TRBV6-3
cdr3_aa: CASSMTGGEYQPQHF

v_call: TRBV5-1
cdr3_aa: CASGIAGERSEYEQYF

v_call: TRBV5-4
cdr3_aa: CASSPSGTGGAGNIQYF

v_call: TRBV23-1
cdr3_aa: CASSLNLSDQPQHF

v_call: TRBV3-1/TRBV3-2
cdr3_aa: CASSHPPRRDRAYEQYF

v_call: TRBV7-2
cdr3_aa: CASSWPGLAGGPEETQYF

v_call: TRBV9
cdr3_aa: CASSGQFSGNTIYF